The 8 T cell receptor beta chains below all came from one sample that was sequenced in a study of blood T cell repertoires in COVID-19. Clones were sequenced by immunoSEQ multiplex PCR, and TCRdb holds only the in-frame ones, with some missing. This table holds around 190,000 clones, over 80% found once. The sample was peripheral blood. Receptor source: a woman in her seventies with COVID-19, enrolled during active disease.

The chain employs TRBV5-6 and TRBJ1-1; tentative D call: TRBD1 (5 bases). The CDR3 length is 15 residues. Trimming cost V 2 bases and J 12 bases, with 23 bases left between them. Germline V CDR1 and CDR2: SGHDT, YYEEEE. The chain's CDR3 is CASSFRGLNALMTFF. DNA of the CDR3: TGTGCCAGCAGCTTTAGGGGACTAAACGCTCTGATGACTTTCTTT.

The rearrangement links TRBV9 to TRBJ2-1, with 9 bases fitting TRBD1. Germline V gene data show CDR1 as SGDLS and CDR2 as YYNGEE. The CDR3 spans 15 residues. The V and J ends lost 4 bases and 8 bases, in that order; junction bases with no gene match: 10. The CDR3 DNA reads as TGTGCCAGCAGCTATCGGACAGGGGTAGCGGATGAGCAGTTCTTC. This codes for CASSYRTGVADEQFF.

CDR3 residues: CASLALTGVNQPQHF. CDR3 nucleotides: TGTGCCAGCCTAGCCCTTACAGGGGTCAATCAGCCCCAGCATTTT. The rearrangement uses TRBV28 and TRBJ1-5, with 7 bases aligning to TRBD1. Germline V gene data show CDR1 as MDHEN and CDR2 as SYDVKM. CDR3 length: 15 amino acids. With V trimmed by 8 bases and J by 3 bases, 10 bases remained unmatched.

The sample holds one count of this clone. CDR3 sequence: CASRGASTDTQYF. Written as DNA, the CDR3 is TGTGCCAGCCGGGGGGCCAGCACAGATACGCAGTATTTT. V is TRBV7-2 and J is TRBJ2-3, with D perhaps TRBD2 (7 bases). CDR3 size: 13 residues. Germline V gene lookup returns CDR1 SGHTA and CDR2 FQGNSA. Trimming cost V 8 bases and J 0 bases, with 9 bases left between them.

The chain's CDR3 is CASRSFDRASNQPQHF. DNA for the CDR3: TGTGCCAGCAGGTCCTTCGACAGGGCAAGCAATCAGCCCCAGCATTTT. The gene calls are TRBV2 and TRBJ1-5, with 7 bases identical to TRBD1. This CDR3 is built from 16 residues. Germline CDR1 is SNHLY and CDR2 is FYNNEI. The V segment lost 6 bases and the J segment 1 base; nucleotides outside the gene matches: 9.

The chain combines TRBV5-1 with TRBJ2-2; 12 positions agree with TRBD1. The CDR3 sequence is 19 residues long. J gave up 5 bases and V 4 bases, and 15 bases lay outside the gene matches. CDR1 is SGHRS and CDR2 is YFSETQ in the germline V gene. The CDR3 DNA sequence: TGCGCCAGCAGCGTGTTTGGGACAGGGGGCATGGTGGAAACCGGGGAGCTGTTTTTT. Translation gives CASSVFGTGGMVETGELFF.

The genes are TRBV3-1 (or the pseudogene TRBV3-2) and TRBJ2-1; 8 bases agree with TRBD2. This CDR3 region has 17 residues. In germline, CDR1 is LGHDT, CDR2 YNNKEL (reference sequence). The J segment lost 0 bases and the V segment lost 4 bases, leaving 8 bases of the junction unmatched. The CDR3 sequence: CASSPPRAGGSYNEQFF. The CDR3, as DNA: TGTGCCAGCAGCCCTCCCCGGGCGGGAGGCTCCTACAATGAGCAGTTCTTC.

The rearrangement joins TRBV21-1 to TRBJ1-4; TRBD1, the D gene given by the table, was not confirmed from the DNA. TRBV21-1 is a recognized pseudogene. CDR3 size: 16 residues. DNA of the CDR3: TGTGCCAGCAGGCACAGGGTAGTTGCAACTAATGAAAAACTGTTTTTT. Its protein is CASRHRVVATNEKLFF.